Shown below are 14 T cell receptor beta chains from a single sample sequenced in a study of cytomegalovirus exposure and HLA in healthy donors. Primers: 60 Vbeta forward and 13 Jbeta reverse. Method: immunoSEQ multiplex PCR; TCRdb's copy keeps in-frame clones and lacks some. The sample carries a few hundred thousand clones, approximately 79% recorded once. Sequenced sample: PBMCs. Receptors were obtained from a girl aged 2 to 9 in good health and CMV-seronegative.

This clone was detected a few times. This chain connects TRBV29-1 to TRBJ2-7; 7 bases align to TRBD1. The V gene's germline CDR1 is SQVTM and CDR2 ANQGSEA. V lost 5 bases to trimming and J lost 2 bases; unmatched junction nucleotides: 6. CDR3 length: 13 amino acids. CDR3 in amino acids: CSVTDRRTYEQYF. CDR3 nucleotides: TGCAGCGTTACGGACAGGCGAACCTACGAGCAGTACTTC.

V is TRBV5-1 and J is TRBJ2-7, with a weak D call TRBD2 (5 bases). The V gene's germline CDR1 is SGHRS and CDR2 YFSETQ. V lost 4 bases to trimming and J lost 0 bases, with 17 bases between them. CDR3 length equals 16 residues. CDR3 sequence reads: CASSPRTEIYSYEQYF. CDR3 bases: TGCGCCAGCAGCCCCCGGACTGAAATCTACTCCTACGAGCAGTACTTC.

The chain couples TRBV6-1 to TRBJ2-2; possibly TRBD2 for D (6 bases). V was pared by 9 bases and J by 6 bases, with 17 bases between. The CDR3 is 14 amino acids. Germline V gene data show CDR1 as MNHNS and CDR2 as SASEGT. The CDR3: CASIDNSGAGELFF. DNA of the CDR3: TGTGCCAGTATCGACAATTCGGGGGCCGGGGAGCTGTTTTTT.

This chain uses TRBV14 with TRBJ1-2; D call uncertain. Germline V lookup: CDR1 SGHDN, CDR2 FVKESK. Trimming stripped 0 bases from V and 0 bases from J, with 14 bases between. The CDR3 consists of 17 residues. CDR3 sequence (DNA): TGTGCCAGCAGCCAAGATACAACGGGGTTTACTAACTATGGCTACACCTTC. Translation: CASSQDTTGFTNYGYTF. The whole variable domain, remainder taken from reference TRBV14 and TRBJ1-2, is EAGVTQFPSHSVIEKGQTVTLRCDPISGHDNLYWYRRVMGKEIKFLLHFVKESKQDESGMPNNRFLAERTGGTYSTLKVQPAELEDSGVYFCASSQDTTGFTNYGYTFGSGTRLTVV.

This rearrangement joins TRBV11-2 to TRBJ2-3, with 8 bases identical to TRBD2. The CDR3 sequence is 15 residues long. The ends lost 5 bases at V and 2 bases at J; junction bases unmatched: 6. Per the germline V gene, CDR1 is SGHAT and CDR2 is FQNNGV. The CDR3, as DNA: TGTGCCAGCAGCCCCGGGACTAGTATCACAGATACGCAGTATTTT. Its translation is CASSPGTSITDTQYF.

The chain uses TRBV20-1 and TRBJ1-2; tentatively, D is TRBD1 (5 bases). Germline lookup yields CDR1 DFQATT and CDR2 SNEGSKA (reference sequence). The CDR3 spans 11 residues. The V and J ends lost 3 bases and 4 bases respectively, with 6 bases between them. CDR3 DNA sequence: TGCAGTGCTAGCGACAGCTATGGCTACACCTTC. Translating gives CSASDSYGYTF.

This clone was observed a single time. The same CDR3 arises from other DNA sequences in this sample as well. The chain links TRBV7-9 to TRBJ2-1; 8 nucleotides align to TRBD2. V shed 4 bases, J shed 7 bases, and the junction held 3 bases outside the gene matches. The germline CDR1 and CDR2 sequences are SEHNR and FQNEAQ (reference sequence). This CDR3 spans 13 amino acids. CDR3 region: CASSSGGGNEQFF. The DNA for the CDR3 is TGTGCCAGCAGCTCCGGGGGGGGGAATGAGCAGTTCTTC.

The CDR3: CASSYRREDSNQPQHF. Here the CDR3 DNA reads TGTGCCAGCAGTTACAGGCGGGAGGATAGCAATCAGCCCCAGCATTTT. The V and J genes are TRBV6-6 and TRBJ1-5; D is uncertain. This CDR3 is built from 16 residues. Germline lookup yields CDR1 MNHNY and CDR2 SVGAGI (reference sequence). Trimming took 2 bases from V and 0 from J, leaving 11 bases between them.

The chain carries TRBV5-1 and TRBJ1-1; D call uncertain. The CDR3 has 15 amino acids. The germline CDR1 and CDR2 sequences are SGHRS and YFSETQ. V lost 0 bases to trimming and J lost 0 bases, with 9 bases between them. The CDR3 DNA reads TGCGCCAGCAGCTTGGGGCAATTTATGAACACTGAAGCTTTCTTT. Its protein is CASSLGQFMNTEAFF.

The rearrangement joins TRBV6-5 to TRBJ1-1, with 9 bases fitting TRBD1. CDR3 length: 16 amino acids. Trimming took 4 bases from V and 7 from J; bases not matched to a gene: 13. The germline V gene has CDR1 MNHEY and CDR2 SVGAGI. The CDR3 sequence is CASSSLRWDRAYEAFF. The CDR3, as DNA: TGTGCCAGCAGTTCCCTACGCTGGGACAGGGCATATGAAGCTTTCTTT.

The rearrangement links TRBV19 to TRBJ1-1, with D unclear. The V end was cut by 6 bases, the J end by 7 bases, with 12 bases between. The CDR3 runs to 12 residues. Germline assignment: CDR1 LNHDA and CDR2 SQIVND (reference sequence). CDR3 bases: TGTGCCAGTAGACCCGGCGGCAGTGAAGCTTTCTTT. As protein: CASRPGGSEAFF.

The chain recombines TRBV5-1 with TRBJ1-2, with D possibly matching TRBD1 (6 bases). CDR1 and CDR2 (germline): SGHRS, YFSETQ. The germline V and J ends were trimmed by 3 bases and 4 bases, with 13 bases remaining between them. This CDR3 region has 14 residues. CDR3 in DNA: TGCGCCAGCAGCTCCCGGGGAGGGGGCTATGGCTACACCTTC. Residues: CASSSRGGGYGYTF.

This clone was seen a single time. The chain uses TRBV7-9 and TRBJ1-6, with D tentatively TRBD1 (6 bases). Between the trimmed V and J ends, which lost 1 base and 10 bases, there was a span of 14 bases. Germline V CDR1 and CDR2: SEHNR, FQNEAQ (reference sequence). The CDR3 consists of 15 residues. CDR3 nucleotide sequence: TGTGCCAGCAGCTTAGTGGGTCAGGGGCAATCACCCCTCCACTTT. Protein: CASSLVGQGQSPLHF.

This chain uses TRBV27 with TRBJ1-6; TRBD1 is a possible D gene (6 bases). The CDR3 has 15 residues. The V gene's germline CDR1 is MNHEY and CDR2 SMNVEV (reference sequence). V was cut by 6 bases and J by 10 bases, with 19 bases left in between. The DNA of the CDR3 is TGTGCCAGCAGGACCCTCGGGGGGCTAGGCTCACCCCTCCACTTT. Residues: CASRTLGGLGSPLHF.